This T cell receptor (beta chain) is from a study of T-cell memory formation after mild COVID-19. Turning to the study itself: Largely, the TCR clusters proved donor specific.

This clonotype appeared a few times. Its antigen is not identified. In TCRdb, the 5' RACE reads were re-called with MiXCR into one record per CDR3 protein. The table lists 500,000 to 650,000 distinct CDR3 sequences, less than 25% of them singletons. Deletions cut 1 base from V and 5 bases from J, with 9 bases between. Germline CDR1 reads LNHNV; CDR2 reads YYDKDF (reference sequence). This CDR3 comprises 13 residues. General study points: Balance between CD4 and CD8 was seen in clones contracting day 15 to 85, and a CD4+ lean was seen in later expanders.

The V call is TRBV15, the J call TRBJ2-7, with a possible D match to TRBD1 (6 bases). This TCR was sampled from an adult woman who had mild COVID-19 (a few samples of this study predate the infection). Cell type and time point are not known. The sequencing sample was made of PBMCs or a T cell subset sorted from them (not recorded which). The CDR3 loop is CATSRGSGDEQYF. For the CDR3, the DNA is TGTGCCACCAGCAGAGGTTCAGGGGACGAGCAGTACTTC. Complete variable domain (other parts from reference TRBV15 and TRBJ2-7): DAMVIQNPRYQVTQFGKPVTLSCSQTLNHNVMYWYQQKSSQAPKLLFHYYDKDFNNEADTPDNFQSRRPNTSFCFLDIRSPGLGDTAMYLCATSRGSGDEQYFGPGTRLTVT.